One sample yielded the 3 T cell receptor beta chains listed below, sequenced in a study of control samples from healthy donors and cancer patients. Clones were sequenced by immunoSEQ multiplex PCR, and TCRdb holds only the in-frame ones, with some missing. The sample carries about 82,000 clones, more than 75% recorded once. Input material: blood. The receptors were sampled from a middle-aged man in good health.

The table lists this clone with many counts. The sample holds other DNA sequences that translate to the same CDR3. The chain joins TRBV18 to TRBJ2-7, with D hard to call. The germline CDR1 and CDR2 sequences are KGHSH and LQKENI. The CDR3 length is 15 residues. Trimming took off 3 bases at V and 0 bases at J, with 12 bases between the two ends. The CDR3 DNA sequence: TGTGCCAGCTCACCCCGGCAGGCGACCTCCTACGAGCAGTACTTC. Amino acids: CASSPRQATSYEQYF.

This clone turned up a few times. This sequence joins TRBV9 and TRBJ2-2; D not resolved. The V gene lost 0 bases and the J gene lost 7 bases, with 4 bases spanning the gap. This CDR3 contains 12 residues. Germline values: CDR1 SGDLS, CDR2 YYNGEE. CDR3 nucleotides: TGTGCCAGCAGCGTAGATGTCGGGGAGCTGTTTTTT. Its protein is CASSVDVGELFF.

This clone was counted only a few times. This chain joins TRBV19 and TRBJ1-2, with a tentative D call TRBD1 (5 bases). Germline CDR1 LNHDA, CDR2 SQIVND (reference sequence). The CDR3 runs 13 residues. Trimming took off 9 bases at V and 4 bases at J, with 15 bases between the two ends. This CDR3 is CASSRDPSYGYTF. The CDR3 nucleotides are TGTGCCAGCAGCCGGGACCCCTCCTATGGCTACACCTTC.